The following is a T cell receptor (beta chain) sequence with its context. What this receptor recognizes is not known. HCMV serostatus was determined by detecting HCMV-specific IgG in serum with a commercial ELISA kit. Ficoll density gradient centrifugation was used to isolate peripheral blood mononuclear cells from blood. The data originate from a study of T cells expressing NK-cell markers (TCRdb year 2020). Concerning the study at large: Three sorted T-cell subsets (CD3+CD56+NKG2C+, CD3+CD56+NKG2C- and CD3+CD56-NKG2C+) from several donors had their TCR beta-chain repertoires profiled. Among the eight sequenced donors, seven were HCMV-seropositive and one was HCMV-seronegative. The eight sequenced donors were randomly selected healthy volunteers, three men and five women. Illumina HiSeq 2000/2500, MiSeq or NextSeq was used to sequence libraries as 2 x 150 bp reads. The paper as a whole reports these results and caveats: Whether the expanded NKG2C-expressing T cell clones were specific for HCMV antigens remained unclear. In more than 5 donors, the dominant CD3+CD56+NKG2C+ clonotypes were found to rank among the top 10 CD8+ clonotypes and to make up roughly 1.0-7.5% of CD8+ T cells. Those dominant clonotypes were again the most abundant among CD3+CD56-NKG2C+ cells in a handful of donors, at about 25-65%.

This sample was sequenced with an Illumina HiSeq 2000. The TCR beta cDNA libraries were made using 5'RACE template switching, a step that added both a universal primer site and unique molecular identifiers. cDNA synthesis was primed from the TCR beta constant segment, followed by two successive PCR amplification steps. The study's processing was this. Reads were demultiplexed and grouped by UMI with MIGEC, and clonotypes were assembled and quantified with MiTCR. To remove erroneous sequences, TCR cDNA sequences were retained only when supported by two or more reads. Downstream repertoire analysis used the tcR package, and clonotypes were matched across fractions by CDR3 nucleotide sequence plus V segment. Antigen specificity was annotated against VDJdb with VDJmatch, allowing one amino acid substitution in CDR3. TCRdb reprocessed the reads and lists each CDR3 protein sequence as a single entry, with no DNA. TCRdb's processing, not the authors', yielded these V and J calls. The table for this sample records 350,000 to 450,000 distinct CDR3 sequences. In total, the top ten clones hold 4% to 6.5% of the sample.

CDR1 and CDR2, per the germline V gene, are MGHDK and SYGVNS. The CDR3 numbers 14 residues from cysteine through phenylalanine. The coding DNA is unavailable. The clonotype originates from a man aged 18 to 69 in good health. The sample comprised blood T cells: a sorted CD56 or NKG2C T cell subset, CD4+ or CD8+ T cells, or bulk PBMC T cells (not recorded which). The V and J genes are TRBV25-1 and TRBJ1-2; the TRBD1 assignment by TCRdb is unverifiable without DNA. CDR3 protein: CASSIGPGDYGYTF.